The 29 T cell receptor beta chains listed next were all sequenced from one sample in a study of T cell repertoires in cytomegalovirus infection. TCRdb called the reads again in MiXCR, with one record for every CDR3 protein. The sample carries 700,000 to 850,000 distinct CDR3 sequences, 30% to 35% recorded once. Their antigens are not known. The sequencing here drew on cultured CD8+ T cells from PBMCs, taken from culture after CMV antigen stimulation. Receptor source: a human donor in good health (CMV status not recorded). Some clones in this sample may be carry-over from other donors' samples.

The CDR3 DNA reads TGTGCCAGCAGCTTTTGGAGGGCGGACGGTGAGGATGAGGGCTACACCTTC. Its protein is CASSFWRADGEDEGYTF. The chain employs TRBV11-2 and TRBJ1-2, with D uncertain. The V end was cut by 3 bases, the J end by 8 bases, with 25 bases between. The CDR3 loop spans 17 amino acids. The germline gives CDR1 SGHAT, CDR2 FQNNGV.

At least ten counts were recorded for this clonotype. The chain has TRBV6-2 or TRBV6-3 and TRBJ2-4, with a possible D match to TRBD2 (5 bases). Trimming took 5 bases from V and 13 from J, leaving 30 bases between them. Per germline, CDR1 MNHEY and CDR2 SVGEGT. CDR3 length: 17 amino acids. The chain's CDR3 is CASSPPFLDRKRTGQYF. The CDR3 nucleotides are TGTGCCAGCAGTCCGCCGTTTTTGGACCGAAAAAGAACGGGACAGTACTTC.

This chain uses TRBV7-4 with TRBJ2-1, with a tentative D call TRBD1 (5 bases). CDR3 length: 16 residues. The ends were cut back, 2 bases at V and 4 bases at J, with 15 bases in the middle. Germline V lookup: CDR1 SGHVT, CDR2 SQSDAQ. The CDR3 DNA reads TGTGCCAGCAGCTTATTCAGGGTTACTATATACAATGAGCAGTTCTTC. Translated, it gives CASSLFRVTIYNEQFF.

This clonotype has just a few counts. The rearrangement joins TRBV12-3 or TRBV12-4 to TRBJ1-5; 10 bases line up with TRBD1. Losses at the gene ends were 5 bases for V and 6 bases for J; bases not matched to a gene: 7. This CDR3 comprises 15 residues. The DNA of the CDR3 is TGTGCCAGCAGTCCTTTAGGGACAGGGGTTCAGCCCCAGCATTTT. This translates into CASSPLGTGVQPQHF.

This clonotype was seen a few times. This chain joins TRBV5-5 and TRBJ1-6; 9 bases match TRBD1. The CDR3 is 14 residues long. CDR1 SGHKS and CDR2 YYEKEE come from the germline V gene (reference sequence). Trimming took 3 bases from V and 10 from J; bases not matched to a gene: 5. The CDR3 nucleotides are TGTGCCAGCAGCTGGGGGACAGGGAAGTCACCCCTCCACTTT. Translated: CASSWGTGKSPLHF.

This clonotype was detected a few times. The J gene is TRBJ2-2, the V gene TRBV6-1; tentative D call: TRBD1 (5 bases). V was cut by 3 bases and J by 3 bases, with 23 bases left in between. The CDR3 has 19 amino acids. Germline-derived CDR1 and CDR2 are MNHNS and SASEGT. The CDR3 spells CASSDSDQGPKGDTGELFF. CDR3 nucleotide sequence: TGTGCCAGCAGTGATAGTGACCAGGGCCCGAAAGGGGACACCGGGGAGCTGTTTTTT.

The chain carries TRBV27 and TRBJ2-1, with D uncertain. Germline V gene lookup returns CDR1 MNHEY and CDR2 SMNVEV (reference sequence). Trimming removed 2 bases at V and 7 bases at J, with 12 bases between. The CDR3 loop spans 14 amino acids. The CDR3 DNA follows: TGTGCCAGCAGTTTACCCTCTCGAGAAAATGAGCAGTTCTTC. It encodes CASSLPSRENEQFF.

The chain carries TRBV6-1 and TRBJ2-2, with D uncertain. The CDR3 totals 14 residues. The ends were cut back, 2 bases at V and 3 bases at J, with 7 bases in the middle. Per germline, CDR1 MNHNS and CDR2 SASEGT. This CDR3 reads CASSEFRDTGELFF. The CDR3 coding sequence is TGTGCCAGCAGTGAATTTCGGGACACCGGGGAGCTGTTTTTT.

This clonotype has just a few counts. The CDR3 region has the DNA TGTGCCAGCAGCCTGGAGTTCAATGAGCAGTTCTTC. Translated: CASSLEFNEQFF. This chain joins TRBV5-6 and TRBJ2-1, with D unresolved. Trimming shortened V by 4 bases and J by 6 bases, and 8 bases separated the two germline ends. The CDR3 has 12 amino acids. The V gene's germline CDR1 is SGHDT and CDR2 YYEEEE. The whole variable domain, filled in from reference TRBV5-6 and TRBJ2-1, reads DAGVTQSPTHLIKTRGQQVTLRCSPKSGHDTVSWYQQALGQGPQFIFQYYEEEERQRGNFPDRFSGHQFPNYSSELNVNALLLGDSALYLCASSLEFNEQFFGPGTRLTVL.

The V gene is TRBV4-1, the J gene TRBJ1-5, with a possible D match to TRBD1 (5 bases). The length of the CDR3 is 15 residues. The V gene's germline CDR1 is MGHRA and CDR2 YSYEKL. V was pared by 1 base and J by 7 bases, with 14 bases between. DNA for the CDR3: TGCGCCAGCAGCCAAGGGGTTGTGGGGCTACAGCCCCAGCATTTT. The encoded protein is CASSQGVVGLQPQHF.

This clonotype was recorded at least ten times. The chain combines TRBV6-1 with TRBJ2-3; tentatively, D is TRBD1 (6 bases). The CDR3 is 14 amino acids. The germline V gene encodes CDR1 MNHNS and CDR2 SASEGT. V dropped 4 bases and J dropped 2 bases, with 10 bases sitting between them. The CDR3 DNA reads TGTGCCAGCAGTGGTGCAGGGGCCACAGATACGCAGTATTTT. Translating gives CASSGAGATDTQYF.

This sequence joins TRBV10-3 and TRBJ2-1; 11 bases match TRBD1. The V segment lost 4 bases and the J segment 2 bases; nucleotides outside the gene matches: 1. This CDR3 is built from 15 residues. The germline gives CDR1 ENHRY, CDR2 SYGVKD. The CDR3 sequence: CAISGGQGAYNEQFF. For the CDR3, the DNA is TGTGCCATCAGTGGGGGACAGGGGGCCTACAATGAGCAGTTCTTC.

The table lists this clonotype with a few counts. The chain recombines TRBV24-1 with TRBJ2-1; TRBD2 is a possible D gene (6 bases). CDR3 length equals 14 residues. Trimming pared 6 bases from V and 2 bases from J, leaving 10 bases between. CDR1 is KGHDR, CDR2 SFDVKD, per germline. CDR3 protein: CATSTRGTYNEQFF. The CDR3 region has the DNA TGTGCCACCAGTACCCGCGGGACCTACAATGAGCAGTTCTTC.

The chain uses TRBV7-9 and TRBJ1-6, with 8 bases lining up with TRBD1. This CDR3 region has 17 residues. V lost 1 base to trimming and J lost 7 bases; unmatched junction nucleotides: 9. CDR1 SEHNR and CDR2 FQNEAQ come from the germline V gene (reference sequence). For the CDR3, the DNA is TGTGCCAGCAGCTTAGGTCCAGGGGGCTCGCGGAATTCACCCCTCCACTTT. This translates into CASSLGPGGSRNSPLHF. The complete variable domain, with remaining parts taken from reference TRBV7-9 and TRBJ1-6, reads DTGVSQNPRHKITKRGQNVTFRCDPISEHNRLYWYRQTLGQGPEFLTYFQNEAQLEKSRLLSDRFSAERPKGSFSTLEIQRTEQGDSAMYLCASSLGPGGSRNSPLHFGNGTRLTVT.

In its sample, this clonotype was seen a few times. A much larger clone is a single base away; this may be a read error. The chain combines TRBV5-4 with TRBJ2-1; a possible D gene is TRBD2 (6 bases). Germline CDR1 reads SGHNT; CDR2 reads YYREEE (reference sequence). V dropped 2 bases and J dropped 2 bases, with 8 bases sitting between them. CDR3 size: 14 residues. The DNA for the CDR3 is TGTGCCAGCAGCTTTTGGGGGGCCTACAATGAGCAGTTCTTC. Its protein product is CASSFWGAYNEQFF.

Remarks on this clonotype: This sequence may be a read error, since a much larger clone differs from it by one base. The rearrangement links TRBV5-1 to TRBJ2-2; the D is unclear. Per germline, CDR1 SGHRS and CDR2 YFSETQ. This CDR3 spans 15 amino acids. The CDR3 protein is CVSSLTESNTGELFF. The DNA for the CDR3 is TGCGTCAGCAGCTTGACGGAATCGAACACCGGGGAGCTGTTTTTT.

In this sample, this clonotype turned up once. The gene calls are TRBV6-2 or TRBV6-3 and TRBJ2-7; TRBD2 agrees at 7 bases. The CDR3 length is 16 residues. The ends lost 6 bases at V and 0 bases at J; junction bases unmatched: 11. The germline V gene encodes CDR1 MNHEY and CDR2 SVGEGT. CDR3 sequence: CASSLWGGDYSYEQYV. The CDR3 DNA reads as TGTGCCAGCAGCCTCTGGGGGGGTGACTACTCCTACGAGCAGTACGTC.

This clonotype was seen only a few times. Relative to the germline gene, one junction end is altered; a read error may explain this. The chain employs TRBV6-2 or TRBV6-3 and TRBJ2-1; 7 nucleotides match TRBD1. Looked up from germline, CDR1 is MNHEY and CDR2 is SVGEGT. This CDR3 contains 14 residues. This CDR3 reads CASSYFGQDNEQFF. The DNA for the CDR3 is TGTGCCAGCAGCTACTTTGGACAGGACAATGAGCAGTTCTTC.

The chain couples TRBV11-2 to TRBJ2-3; D might be TRBD1 (5 bases). Germline V gene lookup returns CDR1 SGHAT and CDR2 FQNNGV. The CDR3 has 15 amino acids. V dropped 0 bases and J dropped 2 bases, with 9 bases sitting between them. The DNA of the CDR3 is TGTGCCAGCAGCTTAGATGGGGCTACCACAGATACGCAGTATTTT. This sequence encodes CASSLDGATTDTQYF. Filled out from reference TRBV11-2 and TRBJ2-3, the complete variable domain reads EAGVAQSPRYKIIEKRQSVAFWCNPISGHATLYWYQQILGQGPKLLIQFQNNGVVDDSQLPKDRFSAERLKGVDSTLKIQPAKLEDSAVYLCASSLDGATTDTQYFGPGTRLTVL.

The chain combines TRBV20-1 with TRBJ2-7; 10 nucleotides agree with TRBD2. Germline-derived CDR1 and CDR2 are DFQATT and SNEGSKA (reference sequence). V lost 5 bases, J lost 2 bases, and 6 bases stayed unmatched. This CDR3 spans 14 amino acids. CDR3 residues: CSAGVAGGPYEQYF. In nucleotides, the CDR3 is TGCAGTGCTGGGGTAGCGGGGGGCCCCTACGAGCAGTACTTC.

The CDR3 DNA sequence: TGTGCCACCAGCAGAGATTTAGGGAGCAGGTTTCAAGCTTTCTTT. It yields the protein CATSRDLGSRFQAFF. The chain combines TRBV15 with TRBJ1-1; D is uncertain. CDR3 length equals 15 residues. Trimming left V 0 bases short and J 9 bases short, with 17 bases between. Germline V gene data show CDR1 as LNHNV and CDR2 as YYDKDF (reference sequence).

This clonotype appeared many times. The gene calls are TRBV7-6 and TRBJ2-7, with 8 positions matching TRBD1. Germline CDR1 reads SGHVS; CDR2 reads FNYEAQ. The length of the CDR3 is 20 residues. After removal of 4 bases from V and 6 bases from J, the junction contained 26 bases not matched to a gene. The CDR3 DNA sequence: TGTGCCAGCAGCTCCCCCGAGAAGCGACAGGGGAAAATTGTTAGTGGCGAGCAGTACGTC. This gives the protein CASSSPEKRQGKIVSGEQYV.

The chain employs TRBV2 and TRBJ1-4, with 8 bases that match TRBD1. The junction had 7 bases not matched to a gene; V was cut back by 5 bases and J by 5 bases. This CDR3 has 15 amino acids. CDR1 is SNHLY and CDR2 is FYNNEI in the germline V gene. The CDR3 region has the DNA TGTGCCAGCAGTTCACGGACAGGGAGAAATGAAAAACTGTTTTTT. Its protein product is CASSSRTGRNEKLFF.

The V call is TRBV7-6, the J call TRBJ2-3; no reliable D call. The ends were cut back, 2 bases at V and 8 bases at J, with 8 bases in the middle. Looked up from germline, CDR1 is SGHVS and CDR2 is FNYEAQ. CDR3 length: 12 residues. The CDR3 here is CASSLLRGTQYF. CDR3 in DNA: TGTGCCAGCAGCTTATTGCGAGGTACGCAGTATTTT. The full variable domain, rest sourced from reference TRBV7-6 and TRBJ2-3, is GAGVSQSPRYKVTKRGQDVALRCDPISGHVSLYWYRQALGQGPEFLTYFNYEAQQDKSGLPNDRFSAERPEGSISTLTIQRTEQRDSAMYRCASSLLRGTQYFGPGTRLTVL.

The J gene is TRBJ2-7, the V gene TRBV10-1; weak D call: TRBD1 (6 bases). V was trimmed by 10 bases and J by 3 bases, leaving 16 bases between them. This CDR3 has 13 residues. The germline gives CDR1 WNHNN, CDR2 SYGVQD (reference sequence). The CDR3 nucleotides are TGCGCCACTTCGGCTCACAGGGACTACGAGCAGTACTTC. Residues: CATSAHRDYEQYF.

Of note for this clonotype: The junction shows a germline mismatch at one end, possibly a read error. J is TRBJ1-1 and V is TRBV27, with a tentative D call TRBD1 (6 bases). Germline V gene sequence: CDR1 MNHEY, CDR2 SMNVEV (reference sequence). CDR3 size: 15 residues. The CDR3 DNA is TGTGCCAACAGTTTGGCGGGGGCCATTGGAACTGAAGCTTTCTTT. Translated, it gives CANSLAGAIGTEAFF.

This rearrangement joins TRBV7-9 to TRBJ2-2; 10 bases line up with TRBD1. Trimming cost V 5 bases and J 2 bases; bases outside gene matches: 8. Germline CDR1 reads SEHNR; CDR2 reads FQNEAQ (reference sequence). The CDR3 spans 17 residues. Written as DNA, the CDR3 is TGTGCCAGCAGCCAGAGACAGGGGGCATACAACACCGGGGAGCTGTTTTTT. It translates to CASSQRQGAYNTGELFF. Full variable domain (remainder filled in from reference TRBV7-9 and TRBJ2-2): DTGVSQNPRHKITKRGQNVTFRCDPISEHNRLYWYRQTLGQGPEFLTYFQNEAQLEKSRLLSDRFSAERPKGSFSTLEIQRTEQGDSAMYLCASSQRQGAYNTGELFFGEGSRLTVL.

This clonotype was found many times. The chain is built from TRBV7-9 and TRBJ1-1; TRBD1 matches 8 bases. Losses at the gene ends were 6 bases for V and 3 bases for J; bases not matched to a gene: 12. This CDR3 comprises 16 residues. Germline values: CDR1 SEHNR, CDR2 FQNEAQ (reference sequence). Here the CDR3 reads CASSYPGGTWDTEAFF. CDR3 nucleotide sequence: TGTGCCAGCAGTTATCCAGGGGGCACGTGGGACACTGAAGCTTTCTTT. Together with reference TRBV7-9 and TRBJ1-1, the CDR3 gives the full variable domain: DTGVSQNPRHKITKRGQNVTFRCDPISEHNRLYWYRQTLGQGPEFLTYFQNEAQLEKSRLLSDRFSAERPKGSFSTLEIQRTEQGDSAMYLCASSYPGGTWDTEAFFGQGTRLTVV.

The rearrangement links TRBV7-6 to TRBJ2-5; D is unclear. The germline V gene has CDR1 SGHVS and CDR2 FNYEAQ. The V end was cut by 4 bases, the J end by 0 bases, with 12 bases between. CDR3 size: 15 residues. The CDR3 nucleotides are TGTGCCAGCAGCTCAAGTTGGTCGTACCAAGAGACCCAGTACTTC. It translates to CASSSSWSYQETQYF.